A selection of T cell receptor beta chains follows, all from one sample in a study of CD8 T cells in Susac syndrome. TCRdb independently ran MiXCR on the immunoSEQ multiplex PCR reads; one entry per CDR3 protein. Of roughly 120,000 distinct CDR3 sequences in the sample, 85% to 95% were seen once. Material: CD4+ T cells from PBMCs. Receptors originate from a human donor in good health. Each CDR3 is given with its conserved first and last residue. D genes are given only for firm matches. Part of the rows lack a size; the others show once, few, many or a class for expanded clones.

j_call	clone_size	d_call	v_call	cdr3_aa	cdr3_nt
TRBJ2-2	NA	NA	TRBV4-1	CASSRPDGTGELFF	TGCGCCAGCAGCCGTCCGGATGGCACCGGGGAGCTGTTTTTT
TRBJ2-1	NA	NA	TRBV9	CASSDNAGGEQFF	TGTGCCAGCAGCGATAACGCGGGTGGTGAGCAGTTCTTC
TRBJ1-1	NA	NA	TRBV3-1	CASSPAVAGTEAFF	TGTGCCAGCAGCCCCGCGGTAGCGGGCACTGAAGCTTTCTTT
TRBJ2-1	NA	TRBD2	TRBV3-1	CASSQGAGGLGEQFF	TGTGCCAGCAGCCAAGGAGCGGGAGGGCTGGGTGAGCAGTTCTTC
TRBJ2-7	NA	NA	TRBV19	CASNRDSYEQYF	TGTGCCAGTAACAGGGACTCCTACGAGCAGTACTTC
TRBJ2-3	NA	NA	TRBV30	CAWTSGTDTQYF	TGTGCCTGGACATCTGGCACAGATACGCAGTATTTT
TRBJ1-1	NA	TRBD1	TRBV5-1	CASSDRVSLLDTEAFF	TGCGCCAGCAGCGACAGGGTCTCCCTTTTGGACACTGAAGCTTTCTTT
TRBJ2-5	NA	NA	TRBV3-1	CASSQQGKETQYF	TGTGCCAGCAGCCAACAGGGAAAGGAGACCCAGTACTTC
TRBJ2-1	NA	TRBD1	TRBV5-1	CASSLGDRAHNEQFF	TGCGCCAGCAGCTTGGGGGACAGGGCCCACAATGAGCAGTTCTTC
TRBJ2-3	NA	NA	TRBV25-1	CASSVIRYSSTDTQYF	TGTGCCAGCAGTGTCATACGGTACTCTAGCACAGATACGCAGTATTTT
TRBJ2-5	NA	TRBD1	TRBV5-1	CASSSTGGQETQYF	TGCGCCAGCAGCTCTACAGGGGGGCAAGAGACCCAGTACTTC
TRBJ2-1	NA	NA	TRBV20-1	CSATKPGHYNEQFF	TGCAGTGCTACCAAACCGGGACACTACAATGAGCAGTTCTTC
TRBJ2-4	once	TRBD2	TRBV3-1	CASSPLAGGVAKNIQYF	TGTGCCAGCAGCCCTTTAGCGGGAGGAGTAGCCAAAAACATTCAGTACTTC
TRBJ2-5	once	NA	TRBV5-1	CASSTGLGQETQYF	TGCGCCAGCAGCACCGGGTTGGGGCAAGAGACCCAGTACTTC
TRBJ2-5	NA	NA	TRBV7-8	CASSHRIDRQETQYF	TGTGCCAGCAGCCATCGAATTGACAGACAAGAGACCCAGTACTTC
TRBJ2-7	NA	TRBD2	TRBV20-1	CSARAPTSGRAYEQYF	TGCAGTGCTAGGGCCCCAACTAGCGGGAGGGCCTACGAGCAGTACTTC
TRBJ2-7	NA	NA	TRBV7-9	CASSLAGIHEQYF	TGTGCCAGCAGCTTAGCGGGCATCCACGAGCAGTACTTC
TRBJ2-5	NA	TRBD1	TRBV30	CAWSAETGRKYF	TGTGCCTGGAGCGCCGAGACAGGGAGAAAGTACTTC
TRBJ1-2	once	NA	TRBV7-9	CASSLSYYGYTF	TGTGCCAGCAGCCTTTCTTACTATGGCTACACCTTC
TRBJ2-7	NA	NA	TRBV5-1	CASSLRTNAREQYF	TGCGCCAGCAGCTTGAGGACGAATGCCAGGGAGCAGTACTTC
TRBJ1-2	NA	NA	TRBV19	CASSMAGGGYTF	TGTGCCAGTAGTATGGCGGGAGGCGGCTACACCTTC
TRBJ2-7	NA	TRBD1	TRBV6-2/TRBV6-3	CASSTPGQGVGEQYF	TGTGCCAGCAGCACGCCGGGACAGGGGGTAGGGGAGCAGTACTTC
TRBJ2-3	NA	NA	TRBV5-4	CASSRLYADTQYF	TGTGCCAGCAGCCGGCTATACGCAGATACGCAGTATTTT
TRBJ1-5	NA	TRBD1	TRBV3-1	CASSPSGTVSNQPQHF	TGTGCCAGCAGCCCCTCGGGGACAGTTAGCAATCAGCCCCAGCATTTT
TRBJ1-1	once	NA	TRBV6-6	CASSSLTNTEAFF	TGTGCCAGCAGTTCCTTGACGAACACTGAAGCTTTCTTT
TRBJ1-5	NA	TRBD1	TRBV29-1	CSVAGTEKTQPQHF	TGCAGCGTTGCCGGGACAGAGAAAACTCAGCCCCAGCATTTT
TRBJ2-7	NA	TRBD1	TRBV28	CASRTTGGISYEQYF	TGTGCCAGCAGAACGACAGGGGGGATTTCCTACGAGCAGTACTTC
TRBJ2-3	NA	TRBD1	TRBV29-1	CSAGAGTGADTQYF	TGCAGCGCCGGCGCCGGGACAGGGGCAGATACGCAGTATTTT
TRBJ1-4	NA	TRBD1	TRBV28	CASSLPQGADEKLFF	TGTGCCAGCAGTCTCCCACAGGGGGCAGATGAAAAACTGTTTTTT
TRBJ2-7	NA	NA	TRBV6-5	CASSKESSYEQYF	TGTGCCAGCAGTAAGGAGAGCTCCTACGAGCAGTACTTC
TRBJ2-7	NA	NA	TRBV6-2/TRBV6-3	CASRVTGTFGQYF	TGTGCCAGCAGGGTAACTGGAACTTTTGGGCAGTACTTC